The clone carrying this TCR beta chain was observed at least ten times. Cells sorted as Tregs were CD4+, CD25+ and CD127-/low. V lost 1 base and J 5 bases, leaving 3 bases between the germline ends. The CDR3 runs to 12 residues. The germline V gene has CDR1 LNHDA and CDR2 SQIVND (reference sequence). Constant-region reverse primers amplified full-length variable regions, followed by semi-nested Nested Universal Primer A PCR. Each CDR3 protein gets one entry after TCRdb re-called the 5' RACE reads with MiXCR. The sample lists 30,000 or so distinct CDR3 sequences; 27% were seen once. The TCR was taken from a female donor with breast cancer. The gene calls are TRBV19 and TRBJ1-5; no reliable D call. Source material: tumor-infiltrating Tregs sorted from the breast tumor. CDR3 sequence reads: CASSIGYQPQHF. The CDR3 DNA reads as TGTGCCAGTAGTATAGGGTATCAGCCCCAGCATTTT.